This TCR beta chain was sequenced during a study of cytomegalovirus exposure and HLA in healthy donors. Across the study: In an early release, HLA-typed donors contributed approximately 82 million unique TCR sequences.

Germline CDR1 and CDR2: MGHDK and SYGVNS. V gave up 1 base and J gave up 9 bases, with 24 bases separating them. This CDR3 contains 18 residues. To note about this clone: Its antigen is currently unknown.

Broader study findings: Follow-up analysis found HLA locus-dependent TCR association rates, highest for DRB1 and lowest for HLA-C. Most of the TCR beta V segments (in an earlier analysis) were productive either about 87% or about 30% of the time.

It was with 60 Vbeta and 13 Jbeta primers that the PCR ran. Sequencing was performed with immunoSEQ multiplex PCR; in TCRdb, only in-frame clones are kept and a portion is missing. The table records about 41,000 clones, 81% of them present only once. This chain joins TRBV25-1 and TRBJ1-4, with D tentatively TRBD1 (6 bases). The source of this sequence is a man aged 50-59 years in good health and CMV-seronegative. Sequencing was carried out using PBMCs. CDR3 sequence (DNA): TGTGCCAGCAGTGAATGGGATACGGGACACTCGACGAGCAAAAAACTGTTTTTT. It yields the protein CASSEWDTGHSTSKKLFF.